This T cell receptor beta chain was recorded in a study of blood T cell repertoires in COVID-19. Sequencing was performed with immunoSEQ multiplex PCR; in TCRdb, only in-frame clones are kept and a portion is missing. The sample holds 200,000 to 250,000 clones; more than 75% are singletons and the top ten take 4.3%. Participant ages covered about 18 to 90 years across 24 US areas. Each participant's cohort was designated according to participant-reported clinical history. The CDR3 runs to 18 residues. The V gene's germline CDR1 is MGHRA and CDR2 YSYEKL. V was clipped by 4 bases and J by 1 base; unmatched bases: 15.

The rearrangement uses TRBV4-1 and TRBJ2-5, with 7 bases that match TRBD1. This sequence was found in a man younger than 45 with acute COVID-19. The material sequenced was PBMCs or T cells enriched from blood (not recorded which). CDR3 coding DNA: TGCGCCAGCAGCCGAGACCCGCATGGGACAGCATTCCAAGAGACCCAGTACTTC. Amino acids: CASSRDPHGTAFQETQYF.